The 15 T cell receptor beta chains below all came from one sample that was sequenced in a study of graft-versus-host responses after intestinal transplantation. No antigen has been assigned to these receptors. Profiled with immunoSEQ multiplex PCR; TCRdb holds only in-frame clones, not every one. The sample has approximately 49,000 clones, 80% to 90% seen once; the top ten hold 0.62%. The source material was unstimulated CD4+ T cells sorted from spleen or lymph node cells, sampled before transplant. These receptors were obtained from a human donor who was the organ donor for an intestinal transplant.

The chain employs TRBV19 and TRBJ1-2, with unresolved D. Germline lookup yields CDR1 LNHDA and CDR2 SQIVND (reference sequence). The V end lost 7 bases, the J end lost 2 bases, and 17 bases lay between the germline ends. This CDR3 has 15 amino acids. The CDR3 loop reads CASTLYPHSNYGYTF. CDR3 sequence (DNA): TGTGCCAGTACCCTCTACCCGCATTCGAACTATGGCTACACCTTC.

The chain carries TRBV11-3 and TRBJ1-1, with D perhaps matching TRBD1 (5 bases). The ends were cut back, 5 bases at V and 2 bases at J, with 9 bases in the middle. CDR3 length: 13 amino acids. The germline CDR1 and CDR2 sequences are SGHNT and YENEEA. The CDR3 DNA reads TGTGCCAGCAGCATCCAGGGAAACACTGAAGCTTTCTTT. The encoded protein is CASSIQGNTEAFF.

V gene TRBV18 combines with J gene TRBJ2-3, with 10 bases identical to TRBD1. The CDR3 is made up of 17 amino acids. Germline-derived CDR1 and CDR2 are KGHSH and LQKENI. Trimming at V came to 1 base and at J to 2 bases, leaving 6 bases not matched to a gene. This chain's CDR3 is CASSPRLGTGVTDTQYF. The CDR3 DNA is TGTGCCAGCTCACCACGGTTGGGGACAGGGGTCACAGATACGCAGTATTTT. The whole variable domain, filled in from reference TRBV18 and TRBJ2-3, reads NAGVMQNPRHLVRRRGQEARLRCSPMKGHSHVYWYRQLPEEGLKFMVYLQKENIIDESGMPKERFSAEFPKEGPSILRIQQVVRGDSAAYFCASSPRLGTGVTDTQYFGPGTRLTVL.

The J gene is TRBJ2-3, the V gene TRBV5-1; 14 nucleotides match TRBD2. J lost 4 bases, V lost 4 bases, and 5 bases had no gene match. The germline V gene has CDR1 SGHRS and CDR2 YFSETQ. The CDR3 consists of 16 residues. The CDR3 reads CASSRGLAGEPDTQYF. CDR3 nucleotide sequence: TGCGCCAGCAGCCGGGGACTAGCGGGAGAACCAGATACGCAGTATTTT.

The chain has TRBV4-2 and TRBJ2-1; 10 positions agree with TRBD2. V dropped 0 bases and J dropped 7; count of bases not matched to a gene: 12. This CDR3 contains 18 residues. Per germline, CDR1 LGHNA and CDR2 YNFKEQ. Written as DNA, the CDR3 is TGTGCCAGCAGCCAAGATCAGGAGCGGGAGGGCTGGGAGAATGAGCAGTTCTTC. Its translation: CASSQDQEREGWENEQFF.

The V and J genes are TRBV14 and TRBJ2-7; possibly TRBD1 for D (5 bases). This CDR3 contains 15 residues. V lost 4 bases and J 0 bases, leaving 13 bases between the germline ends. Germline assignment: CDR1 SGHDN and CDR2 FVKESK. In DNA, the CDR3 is TGTGCCAGCAGCCGGGCAGGGAAAAGCTCCTACGAGCAGTACTTC. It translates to CASSRAGKSSYEQYF.

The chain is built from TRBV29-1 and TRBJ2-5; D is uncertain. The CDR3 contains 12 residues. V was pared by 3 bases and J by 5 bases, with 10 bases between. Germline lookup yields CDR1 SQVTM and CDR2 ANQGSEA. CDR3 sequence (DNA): TGCAGCGTTGATCTATCCGGGGAGACCCAGTACTTC. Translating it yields CSVDLSGETQYF.

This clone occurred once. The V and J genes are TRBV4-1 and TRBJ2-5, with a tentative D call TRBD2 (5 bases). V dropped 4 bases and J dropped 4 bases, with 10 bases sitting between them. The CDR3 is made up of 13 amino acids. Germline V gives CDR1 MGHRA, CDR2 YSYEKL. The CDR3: CASSLRVRETQYF. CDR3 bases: TGCGCCAGCAGCCTGAGGGTACGAGAGACCCAGTACTTC.

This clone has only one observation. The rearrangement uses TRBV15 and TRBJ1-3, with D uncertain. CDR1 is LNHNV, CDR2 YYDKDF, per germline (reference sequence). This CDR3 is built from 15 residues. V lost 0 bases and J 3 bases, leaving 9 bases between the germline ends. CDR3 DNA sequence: TGTGCCACCAGCAGAGATAGGTGGAGTGGAAACACCATATATTTT. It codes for CATSRDRWSGNTIYF.

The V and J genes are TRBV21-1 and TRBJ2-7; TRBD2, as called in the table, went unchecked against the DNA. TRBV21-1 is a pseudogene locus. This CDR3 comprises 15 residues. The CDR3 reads CASSKGLSGRCEQYF. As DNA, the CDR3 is TGTGCCAGCAGCAAGGGACTTAGCGGGAGGTGCGAGCAGTACTTC.

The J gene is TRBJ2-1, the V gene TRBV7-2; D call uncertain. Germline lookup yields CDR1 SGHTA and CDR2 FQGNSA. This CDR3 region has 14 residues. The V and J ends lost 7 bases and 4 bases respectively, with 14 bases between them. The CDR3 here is CASTRDNGYNEQFF. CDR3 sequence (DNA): TGTGCCAGCACCCGAGACAATGGATACAATGAGCAGTTCTTC. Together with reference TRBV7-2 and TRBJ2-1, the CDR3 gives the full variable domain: GAGVSQSPSNKVTEKGKDVELRCDPISGHTALYWYRQSLGQGLEFLIYFQGNSAPDKSGLPSDRFSAERTGGSVSTLTIQRTQQEDSAVYLCASTRDNGYNEQFFGPGTRLTVL.

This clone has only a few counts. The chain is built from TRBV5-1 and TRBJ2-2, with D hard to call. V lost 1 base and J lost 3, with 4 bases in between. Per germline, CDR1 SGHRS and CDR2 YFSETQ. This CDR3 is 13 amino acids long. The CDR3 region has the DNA TGCGCCAGCAGCTTGCAGTACACCGGGGAGCTGTTTTTT. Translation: CASSLQYTGELFF.

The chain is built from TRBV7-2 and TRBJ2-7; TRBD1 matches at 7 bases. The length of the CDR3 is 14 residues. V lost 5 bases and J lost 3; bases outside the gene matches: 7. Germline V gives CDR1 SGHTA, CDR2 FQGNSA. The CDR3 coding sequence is TGTGCCAGCAGCATAAGGGACAGTTACTACGAGCAGTACTTC. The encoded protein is CASSIRDSYYEQYF.

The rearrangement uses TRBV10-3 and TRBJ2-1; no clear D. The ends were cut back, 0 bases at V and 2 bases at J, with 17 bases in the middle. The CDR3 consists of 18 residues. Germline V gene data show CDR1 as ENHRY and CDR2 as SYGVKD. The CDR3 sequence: CAISESGVVAPPYNEQFF. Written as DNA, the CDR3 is TGTGCCATCAGTGAGTCTGGAGTAGTAGCCCCCCCCTACAATGAGCAGTTCTTC.

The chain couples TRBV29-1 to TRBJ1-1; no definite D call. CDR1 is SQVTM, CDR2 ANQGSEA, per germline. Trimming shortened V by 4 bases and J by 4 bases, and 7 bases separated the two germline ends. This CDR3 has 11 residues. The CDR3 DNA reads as TGCAGCGTTGTGGTGCGCACTGAAGCTTTCTTT. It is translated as CSVVVRTEAFF.